The 22 T cell receptor beta chains below were found in one sample sequenced in a study of blood T cell repertoires in COVID-19. Here immunoSEQ multiplex PCR was the method, and the copy in TCRdb shows in-frame clones only, minus some. Seen here are over 200,000 clones, 89% observed once, and the top ten hold roughly 4%. Specimen: PBMCs or T cells enriched from blood (not recorded which). The receptors here all came from a woman aged 30 to 39 with acute COVID-19.

This clone occurred a few times. This rearrangement joins TRBV18 to TRBJ1-5; 8 bases agree with TRBD1. Looked up from germline, CDR1 is KGHSH and CDR2 is LQKENI. CDR3 size: 16 residues. With 3 bases clipped from V and 2 bases from J, the junction kept 6 bases outside the gene matches. CDR3 region: CASSPTVTGGNQPQHF. The CDR3 DNA reads as TGTGCCAGCTCACCTACGGTGACAGGGGGCAATCAGCCCCAGCATTTT.

Only a few counts were recorded for this clone. The CDR3 loop reads CASSYSPQVPQHF. The CDR3 DNA follows: TGTGCCAGCAGTTACTCGCCTCAGGTTCCCCAGCATTTT. This sequence joins TRBV6-2 or TRBV6-3 and TRBJ1-5; D unresolved. The CDR3 covers 13 residues. Germline assignment: CDR1 MNHEY and CDR2 SVGEGT. V was pared by 0 bases and J by 10 bases, with 10 bases between.

This clone is a singleton in its sample. The chain is built from TRBV7-9 and TRBJ1-5; 10 nucleotides align to TRBD1. This CDR3 contains 16 residues. V shed 5 bases, J shed 0 bases, and the junction held 4 bases outside the gene matches. Germline assignment: CDR1 SEHNR and CDR2 FQNEAQ (reference sequence). CDR3 nucleotide sequence: TGTGCCAGCAGCCCGACAGGGGGCTATAGCAATCAGCCCCAGCATTTT. Its translation: CASSPTGGYSNQPQHF.

The chain recombines TRBV6-2 or TRBV6-3 with TRBJ1-1; the D gene is possibly TRBD1 (5 bases). Germline loops: CDR1 MNHEY, CDR2 SVGEGT. V was pared by 2 bases and J by 3 bases, with 10 bases between. The CDR3 is 14 amino acids. As DNA, the CDR3 is TGTGCCAGCAGTTACCTCCCGGGGGACACTGAAGCTTTCTTT. Encoded protein: CASSYLPGDTEAFF.

V is TRBV28 and J is TRBJ1-2, with D tentatively TRBD1 (5 bases). The CDR3 covers 14 residues. The germline gives CDR1 MDHEN, CDR2 SYDVKM. Trimming took off 8 bases at V and 2 bases at J, with 15 bases between the two ends. CDR3 DNA: TGTGCCAGCTCCAAGGGCAGGGCCAACTATGGCTACACCTTC. Its translation: CASSKGRANYGYTF.

This chain links TRBV19 with TRBJ2-7; D possibly corresponds to TRBD1 (5 bases). Germline-derived CDR1 and CDR2 are LNHDA and SQIVND (reference sequence). Trimming took 1 base from V and 4 from J, leaving 8 bases between them. The CDR3 runs to 13 residues. CDR3 nucleotide sequence: TGTGCCAGTAGTATAGCGGACACGTACGAGCAGTACTTC. As protein: CASSIADTYEQYF.

The chain carries TRBV4-3 and TRBJ2-7; 8 positions agree with TRBD1. The germline V gene encodes CDR1 LGHNA and CDR2 YSLEER. V shed 0 bases and J 2 bases; nucleotides not matched to a gene: 6. The CDR3 is 16 amino acids. The CDR3 DNA reads as TGCGCCAGCAGCCAAGATAGCGCGGACAGGGCCTACGAGCAGTACTTC. Protein: CASSQDSADRAYEQYF.

The chain joins TRBV11-3 to TRBJ1-1; D remains unclear. V was clipped by 0 bases and J by 4 bases, with 18 bases between them. This CDR3 comprises 17 residues. Looked up from germline, CDR1 is SGHNT and CDR2 is YENEEA. The DNA for the CDR3 is TGTGCCAGCAGCTTAGATTCCTCTCCGGCGGTGGCCACTGAAGCTTTCTTT. The encoded protein is CASSLDSSPAVATEAFF.

The rearrangement links TRBV27 to TRBJ2-1; TRBD2 is a possible D gene (5 bases). The germline V gene has CDR1 MNHEY and CDR2 SMNVEV (reference sequence). V lost 6 bases to trimming and J lost 12 bases, with 21 bases between them. The CDR3 extends over 14 amino acids. CDR3 residues: CASSSDAGHLGQFF. CDR3 DNA sequence: TGTGCCAGCAGCTCCGACGCGGGCCACCTAGGGCAGTTCTTC.

V gene TRBV5-8 combines with J gene TRBJ2-5; weak D call: TRBD2 (5 bases). The CDR3 is 16 residues long. The germline V gene encodes CDR1 SGHTS and CDR2 YDEGEE. The germline V and J ends were trimmed by 3 bases and 5 bases, with 20 bases remaining between them. The CDR3 spells CASSSLGAALRETQYF. For the CDR3, the DNA is TGTGCCAGCAGCTCACTGGGAGCGGCCCTCAGGGAGACCCAGTACTTC. The full variable domain, with the rest looked up from reference TRBV5-8 and TRBJ2-5, is EAGVTQSPTHLIKTRGQQATLRCSPISGHTSVYWYQQALGLGLQFLLWYDEGEERNRGNFPPRFSGRQFPNYSSELNVNALELEDSALYLCASSSLGAALRETQYFGPGTRLLVL.

The chain recombines TRBV7-2 with TRBJ2-2; no definite D call. Per the germline V gene, CDR1 is SGHTA and CDR2 is FQGNSA. The CDR3 has 16 amino acids. The germline V and J ends were trimmed by 3 bases and 4 bases, with 15 bases remaining between them. CDR3 loop: CASSLSGYPSTGELFF. CDR3 sequence (DNA): TGTGCCAGCAGCTTGTCTGGTTACCCGAGCACCGGGGAGCTGTTTTTT.

V is TRBV9 and J is TRBJ1-1; D call uncertain. Per germline, CDR1 SGDLS and CDR2 YYNGEE. This CDR3 has 13 amino acids. Trimming removed 3 bases at V and 1 base at J, with 7 bases between. CDR3 in DNA: TGTGCCAGCAGCGGTCTAGGGAACACTGAAGCTTTCTTT. It specifies CASSGLGNTEAFF. The whole variable domain, filled in from reference TRBV9 and TRBJ1-1, reads DSGVTQTPKHLITATGQRVTLRCSPRSGDLSVYWYQQSLDQGLQFLIQYYNGEERAKGNILERFSAQQFPDLHSELNLSSLELGDSALYFCASSGLGNTEAFFGQGTRLTVV.

This chain connects TRBV30 to TRBJ2-7, with D possibly matching TRBD2 (6 bases). This CDR3 comprises 16 residues. The germline V gene encodes CDR1 GTSNPN and CDR2 SVGIG (reference sequence). V lost 3 bases, J lost 4 bases, and 22 bases lay in between. The CDR3 here is CAWRGGKGQLSYEQYF. The CDR3 DNA follows: TGTGCCTGGAGGGGAGGAAAAGGGCAGCTAAGTTACGAGCAGTACTTC.

The chain carries TRBV7-2 and TRBJ1-2, with D hard to call. Germline values: CDR1 SGHTA, CDR2 FQGNSA. The germline V and J ends were trimmed by 1 base and 8 bases, with 11 bases remaining between them. The CDR3 loop spans 13 amino acids. The DNA for the CDR3 is TGTGCCAGCAGCTTAGGAGGGCCACAAGGCTACACCTTC. Amino acid sequence: CASSLGGPQGYTF.

This chain links TRBV24-1 with TRBJ1-6, with 8 bases that match TRBD1. The CDR3 sequence is 17 residues long. From germline, CDR1 is KGHDR and CDR2 SFDVKD. V lost 2 bases and J lost 4; bases outside the gene matches: 6. CDR3 coding DNA: TGTGCCACCAGTGATTGGACAGGGACCACTTATAATTCACCCCTCCACTTT. It is translated as CATSDWTGTTYNSPLHF.

The V call is TRBV7-9, the J call TRBJ1-6, with D maybe TRBD1 (6 bases). The CDR3 covers 14 residues. The V gene lost 0 bases and the J gene lost 11 bases, with 11 bases spanning the gap. Germline-derived CDR1 and CDR2 are SEHNR and FQNEAQ (reference sequence). In DNA form, the CDR3 reads TGTGCCAGCAGCTTAGCCAGAGGGGGTACACCCCTCCACTTT. It yields the protein CASSLARGGTPLHF.

The gene calls are TRBV28 and TRBJ1-5; no reliable D call. The V and J ends lost 4 bases and 5 bases respectively, with 9 bases between them. The germline gives CDR1 MDHEN, CDR2 SYDVKM. The length of the CDR3 is 13 residues. The CDR3 region has the DNA TGTGCCAGCAGTTCAGCCGGGGATCAGCCCCAGCATTTT. Residues: CASSSAGDQPQHF.

The rearrangement links TRBV7-2 to TRBJ1-3, with TRBD1 identical over 8 bases. CDR1 is SGHTA, CDR2 FQGNSA, per germline. V lost 3 bases and J lost 6; bases outside the gene matches: 10. The CDR3 extends over 16 amino acids. CDR3 coding DNA: TGTGCCAGCAGCTTGCCCTGGACAGGGAGTAAAAACACCATATATTTT. Translating gives CASSLPWTGSKNTIYF.

The rearrangement links TRBV11-2 to TRBJ1-6; D might be TRBD1 (5 bases). Germline loops: CDR1 SGHAT, CDR2 FQNNGV. V lost 0 bases, J lost 14 bases, and 8 bases lay in between. The CDR3 runs to 12 residues. This CDR3 reads CASSLDRDSLHF. The CDR3 region has the DNA TGTGCCAGCAGCTTAGACAGGGACTCCCTCCACTTT.

V and J are TRBV12-3 or TRBV12-4 and TRBJ2-7; D possibly corresponds to TRBD2 (7 bases). The CDR3 consists of 13 residues. Trimming removed 8 bases at V and 4 bases at J, with 15 bases between. CDR3 residues: CASRGGGRYEQYF. The CDR3 DNA follows: TGTGCCAGCCGAGGGGGGGGGAGGTACGAGCAGTACTTC.

This chain connects TRBV25-1 to TRBJ1-2, with 9 bases fitting TRBD1. With V trimmed by 4 bases and J by 5 bases, 5 bases remained unmatched. Per germline, CDR1 MGHDK and CDR2 SYGVNS. This CDR3 is 14 amino acids long. CDR3 protein: CASSAPGTGYGYTF. In nucleotides, the CDR3 is TGTGCCAGCAGTGCCCCCGGGACAGGGTATGGCTACACCTTC.

This chain joins TRBV3-1 (or the pseudogene TRBV3-2) and TRBJ1-1; unclear D gene. Between the trimmed V and J ends, which lost 1 base and 1 base, there was a span of 10 bases. Per the germline V gene, CDR1 is LGHDT and CDR2 is YNNKEL (reference sequence). The CDR3 consists of 15 residues. CDR3 nucleotides: TGTGCCAGCAGCCAAGTAACAGCAAAGAACACTGAAGCTTTCTTT. This codes for CASSQVTAKNTEAFF.